A single sample is the source of the 7 T cell receptor beta chains below, sequenced in a study of immune cell composition in non-small cell lung cancer. Normal lung was sampled as far from the tumour as possible, at least 3 cm. The method was immunoSEQ multiplex PCR; TCRdb's version includes in-frame clones alone and lacks a portion of them. The sample includes about 6,600 clones, approximately 80% of them seen just once. The sequencing input was non-adjacent lung tissue. Every receptor here comes from a human donor with non-small cell lung cancer.

This chain joins TRBV11-3 and TRBJ2-1, with 7 bases identical to TRBD2. The CDR3 spans 13 residues. V shed 4 bases, J shed 5 bases, and the junction held 2 bases outside the gene matches. Germline assignment: CDR1 SGHNT and CDR2 YENEEA. CDR3 amino acids: CASSSGGHNEQFF. The CDR3 DNA is TGTGCCAGCAGCTCGGGGGGTCACAATGAGCAGTTCTTC.

The V gene is TRBV5-4, the J gene TRBJ2-1; D uncertain. This CDR3 region has 15 residues. CDR1 is SGHNT, CDR2 YYREEE, per germline (reference sequence). V shed 0 bases and J shed 5 bases, with 12 bases lying between them. CDR3 residues: CASSLGLDPDNEQFF. CDR3 sequence (DNA): TGTGCCAGCAGCTTGGGGCTAGACCCCGACAATGAGCAGTTCTTC. The full variable domain, completed using reference TRBV5-4 and TRBJ2-1, is ETGVTQSPTHLIKTRGQQVTLRCSSQSGHNTVSWYQQALGQGPQFIFQYYREEENGRGNFPPRFSGLQFPNYSSELNVNALELDDSALYLCASSLGLDPDNEQFFGPGTRLTVL.

This chain connects TRBV4-3 to TRBJ1-2, with TRBD1 matching over 7 bases. V shed 4 bases and J 2 bases; nucleotides not matched to a gene: 7. Per germline, CDR1 LGHNA and CDR2 YSLEER. The CDR3 is 15 residues long. CDR3 sequence: CASSPRTGPNYGYTF. The CDR3 DNA sequence: TGCGCCAGCAGCCCAAGGACAGGACCGAACTATGGCTACACCTTC.

The chain combines TRBV5-1 with TRBJ1-6, with D uncertain. V was shortened by 4 bases and J by 0 bases, with 8 bases between the two germline ends. Germline V gives CDR1 SGHRS, CDR2 YFSETQ. This CDR3 contains 15 residues. The CDR3 DNA follows: TGCGCCAGCAGCACGGGGAGCTCCTATAATTCACCCCTCCACTTT. Its translation: CASSTGSSYNSPLHF.

This chain uses TRBV5-4 with TRBJ2-2; the D gene is possibly TRBD2 (6 bases). CDR3 size: 17 residues. Trimming shortened V by 0 bases and J by 5 bases, and 17 bases separated the two germline ends. Germline V gene sequence: CDR1 SGHNT, CDR2 YYREEE (reference sequence). The DNA of the CDR3 is TGTGCCAGCAGCTTGGGAGGAGCGGGTAGGCCTACCGGGGAGCTGTTTTTT. Its translation: CASSLGGAGRPTGELFF. The whole variable domain, remainder taken from reference TRBV5-4 and TRBJ2-2, is ETGVTQSPTHLIKTRGQQVTLRCSSQSGHNTVSWYQQALGQGPQFIFQYYREEENGRGNFPPRFSGLQFPNYSSELNVNALELDDSALYLCASSLGGAGRPTGELFFGEGSRLTVL.

J is TRBJ2-1 and V is TRBV6-5; 13 bases fit TRBD2. The CDR3 length is 15 residues. Germline CDR1 is MNHEY and CDR2 is SVGAGI. With 10 bases clipped from V and 4 bases from J, the junction kept 7 bases outside the gene matches. Here the CDR3 reads CATARLAGGYNEQFF. CDR3 nucleotides: TGTGCCACCGCCAGACTAGCGGGGGGATACAATGAGCAGTTCTTC.

The rearrangement uses TRBV7-3 and TRBJ2-5, with 9 bases aligning to TRBD1. Germline-derived CDR1 and CDR2 are SGHTA and FQGTGA. This CDR3 is 14 amino acids long. V lost 4 bases and J lost 5; bases outside the gene matches: 5. CDR3: CASSSYGQGETQYF. The CDR3 DNA is TGTGCCAGCAGCTCCTATGGACAGGGGGAGACCCAGTACTTC.